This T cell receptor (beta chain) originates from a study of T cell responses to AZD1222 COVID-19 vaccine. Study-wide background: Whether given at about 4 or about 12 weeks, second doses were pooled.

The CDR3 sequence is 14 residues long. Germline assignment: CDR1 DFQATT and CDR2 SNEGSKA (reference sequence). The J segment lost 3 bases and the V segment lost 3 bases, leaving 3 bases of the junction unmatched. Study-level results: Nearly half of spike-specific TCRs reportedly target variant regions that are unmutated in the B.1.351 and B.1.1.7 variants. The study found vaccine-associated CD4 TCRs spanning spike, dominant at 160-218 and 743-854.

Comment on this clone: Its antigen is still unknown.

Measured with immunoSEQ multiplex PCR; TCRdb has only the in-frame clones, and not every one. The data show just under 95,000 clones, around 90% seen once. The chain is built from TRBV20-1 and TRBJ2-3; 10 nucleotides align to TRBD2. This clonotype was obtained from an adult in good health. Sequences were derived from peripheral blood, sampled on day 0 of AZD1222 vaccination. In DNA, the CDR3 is TGCAGTGCTAGTAAAGCGGGGGGGACAGATACGCAGTATTTT. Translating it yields CSASKAGGTDTQYF.